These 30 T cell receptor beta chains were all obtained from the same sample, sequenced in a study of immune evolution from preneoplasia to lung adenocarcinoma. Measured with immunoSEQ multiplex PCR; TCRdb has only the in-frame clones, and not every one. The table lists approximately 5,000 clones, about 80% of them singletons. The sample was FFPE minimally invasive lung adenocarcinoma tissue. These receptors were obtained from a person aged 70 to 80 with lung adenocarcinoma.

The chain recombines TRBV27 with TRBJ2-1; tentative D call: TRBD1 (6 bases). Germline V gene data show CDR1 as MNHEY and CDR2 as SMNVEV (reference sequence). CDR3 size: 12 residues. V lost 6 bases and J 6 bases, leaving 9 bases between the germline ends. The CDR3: CASRRGGNEQFF. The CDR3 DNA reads TGTGCCAGCAGGAGAGGGGGCAATGAGCAGTTCTTC.

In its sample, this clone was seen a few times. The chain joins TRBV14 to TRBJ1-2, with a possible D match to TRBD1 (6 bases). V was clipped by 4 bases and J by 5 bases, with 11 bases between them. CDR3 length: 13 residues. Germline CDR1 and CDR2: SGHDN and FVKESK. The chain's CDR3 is CASSRNRDYGYTF. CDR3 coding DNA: TGTGCCAGCAGCCGAAACAGGGATTATGGCTACACCTTC.

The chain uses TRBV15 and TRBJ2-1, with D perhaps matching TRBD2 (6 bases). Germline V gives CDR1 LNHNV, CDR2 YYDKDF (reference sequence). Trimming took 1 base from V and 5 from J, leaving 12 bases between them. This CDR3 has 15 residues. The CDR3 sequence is CATSRVSEGHNEQFF. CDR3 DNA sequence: TGTGCCACCAGCAGAGTGTCGGAGGGCCACAATGAGCAGTTCTTC.

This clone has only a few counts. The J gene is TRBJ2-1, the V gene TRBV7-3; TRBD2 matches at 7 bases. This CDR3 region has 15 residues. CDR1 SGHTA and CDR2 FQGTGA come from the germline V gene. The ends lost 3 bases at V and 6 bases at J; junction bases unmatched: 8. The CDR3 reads CASSFSPGGINEQFF. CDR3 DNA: TGTGCCAGCAGCTTCTCACCGGGGGGAATCAATGAGCAGTTCTTC.

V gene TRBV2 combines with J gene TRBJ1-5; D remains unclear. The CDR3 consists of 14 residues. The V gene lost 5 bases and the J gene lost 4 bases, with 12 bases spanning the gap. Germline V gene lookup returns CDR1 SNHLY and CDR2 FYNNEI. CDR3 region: CASSFTRGNQPQHF. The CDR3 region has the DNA TGTGCCAGCAGTTTCACCCGAGGGAATCAGCCCCAGCATTTT.

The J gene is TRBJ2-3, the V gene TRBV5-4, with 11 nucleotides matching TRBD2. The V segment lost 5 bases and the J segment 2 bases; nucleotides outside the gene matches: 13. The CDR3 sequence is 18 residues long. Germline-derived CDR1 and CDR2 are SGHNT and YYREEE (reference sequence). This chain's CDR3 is CASRPTSGGPTSTDTQYF. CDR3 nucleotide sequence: TGTGCCAGCAGGCCTACTAGCGGGGGCCCTACTTCCACAGATACGCAGTATTTT.

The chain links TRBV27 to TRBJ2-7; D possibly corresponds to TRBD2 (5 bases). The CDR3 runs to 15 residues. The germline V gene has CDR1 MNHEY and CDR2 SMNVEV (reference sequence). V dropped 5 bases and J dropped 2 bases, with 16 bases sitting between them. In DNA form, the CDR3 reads TGTGCCAGCAGTCTTACCGGGAACTTCCCCTACGAGCAGTACTTC. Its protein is CASSLTGNFPYEQYF.

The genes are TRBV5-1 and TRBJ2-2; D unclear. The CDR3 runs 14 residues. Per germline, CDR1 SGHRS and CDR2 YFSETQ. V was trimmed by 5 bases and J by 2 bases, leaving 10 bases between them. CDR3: CASRSHQNTGELFF. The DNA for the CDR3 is TGCGCCAGCAGGTCCCATCAAAACACCGGGGAGCTGTTTTTT.

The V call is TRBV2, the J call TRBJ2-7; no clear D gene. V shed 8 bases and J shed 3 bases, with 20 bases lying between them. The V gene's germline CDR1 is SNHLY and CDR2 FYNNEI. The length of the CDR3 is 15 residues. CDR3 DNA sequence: TGTGCCAGCTCTGGCCTCGCTCTGGGTCACTACGAGCAGTACTTC. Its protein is CASSGLALGHYEQYF.

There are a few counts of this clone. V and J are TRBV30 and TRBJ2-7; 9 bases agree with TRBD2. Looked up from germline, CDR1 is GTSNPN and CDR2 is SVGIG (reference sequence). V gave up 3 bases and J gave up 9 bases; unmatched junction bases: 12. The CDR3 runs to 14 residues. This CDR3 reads CAWSGLAGIPRQYF. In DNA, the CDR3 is TGTGCCTGGAGCGGGCTAGCGGGGATCCCCAGGCAGTACTTC.

CDR3 in amino acids: CAISDGFYEQYF. CDR3 bases: TGTGCCATCAGTGATGGGTTCTACGAGCAGTACTTC. The chain employs TRBV10-3 and TRBJ2-7, with D unclear. The germline CDR1 and CDR2 sequences are ENHRY and SYGVKD. V was pared by 3 bases and J by 3 bases, with 6 bases between. The CDR3 consists of 12 residues.

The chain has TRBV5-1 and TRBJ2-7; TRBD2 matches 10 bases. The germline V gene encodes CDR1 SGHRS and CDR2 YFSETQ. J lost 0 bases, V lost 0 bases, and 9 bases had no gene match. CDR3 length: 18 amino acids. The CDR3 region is CASSLAASGGYTSYEQYF. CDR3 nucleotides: TGCGCCAGCAGCTTGGCGGCTAGCGGGGGATATACCTCCTACGAGCAGTACTTC.

The CDR3 DNA follows: TGTGCCAGTAGTGGGAGTGGGGCACAAGATGCGGCCCAGCATTTT. Amino acids: CASSGSGAQDAAQHF. V gene TRBV19 combines with J gene TRBJ1-5; weak D call: TRBD1 (5 bases). Germline lookup yields CDR1 LNHDA and CDR2 SQIVND (reference sequence). The V gene lost 5 bases and the J gene lost 11 bases, with 22 bases spanning the gap. This CDR3 spans 15 amino acids.

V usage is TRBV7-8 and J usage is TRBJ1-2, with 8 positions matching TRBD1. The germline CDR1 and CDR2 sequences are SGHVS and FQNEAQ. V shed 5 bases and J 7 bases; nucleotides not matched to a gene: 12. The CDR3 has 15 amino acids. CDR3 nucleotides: TGTGCCAGCAGCGCCCCGGGACAGGCTTCGGTTGGCTACACCTTC. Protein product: CASSAPGQASVGYTF.

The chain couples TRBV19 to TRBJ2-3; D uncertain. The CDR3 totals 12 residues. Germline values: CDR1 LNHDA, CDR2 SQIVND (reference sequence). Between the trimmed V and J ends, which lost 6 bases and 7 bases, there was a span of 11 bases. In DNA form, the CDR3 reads TGTGCCAGTAGGGGTCAGAGCTATACGCAGTATTTT. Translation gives CASRGQSYTQYF. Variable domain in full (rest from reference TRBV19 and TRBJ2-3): DGGITQSPKYLFRKEGQNVTLSCEQNLNHDAMYWYRQDPGQGLRLIYYSQIVNDFQKGDIAEGYSVSREKKESFPLTVTSAQKNPTAFYLCASRGQSYTQYFGPGTRLTVL.

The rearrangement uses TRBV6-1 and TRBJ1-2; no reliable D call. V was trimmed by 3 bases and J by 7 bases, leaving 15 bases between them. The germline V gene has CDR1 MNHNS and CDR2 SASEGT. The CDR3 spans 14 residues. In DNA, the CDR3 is TGTGCCAGCAGTGACGATCCTACCTTACGTGGCTACACCTTC. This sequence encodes CASSDDPTLRGYTF.

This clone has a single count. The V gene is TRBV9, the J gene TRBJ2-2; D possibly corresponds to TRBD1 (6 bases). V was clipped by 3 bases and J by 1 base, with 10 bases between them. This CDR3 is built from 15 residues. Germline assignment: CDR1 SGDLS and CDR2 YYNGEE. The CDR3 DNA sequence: TGTGCCAGCAGCGAGGGACACGAGAACACCGGGGAGCTGTTTTTT. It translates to CASSEGHENTGELFF.

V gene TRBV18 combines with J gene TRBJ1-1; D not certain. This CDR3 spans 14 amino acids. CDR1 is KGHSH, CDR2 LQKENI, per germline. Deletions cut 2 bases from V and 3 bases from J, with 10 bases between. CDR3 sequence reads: CASSPTEKDTEAFF. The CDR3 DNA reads TGTGCCAGCTCACCAACCGAGAAGGACACTGAAGCTTTCTTT.

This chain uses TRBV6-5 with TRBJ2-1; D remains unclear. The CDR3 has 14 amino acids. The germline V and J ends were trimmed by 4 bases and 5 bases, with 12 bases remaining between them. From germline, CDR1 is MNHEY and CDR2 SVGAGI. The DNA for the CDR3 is TGTGCCAGCAGTTTCCCGCGCTTCAACAATGAGCAGTTCTTC. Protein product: CASSFPRFNNEQFF.

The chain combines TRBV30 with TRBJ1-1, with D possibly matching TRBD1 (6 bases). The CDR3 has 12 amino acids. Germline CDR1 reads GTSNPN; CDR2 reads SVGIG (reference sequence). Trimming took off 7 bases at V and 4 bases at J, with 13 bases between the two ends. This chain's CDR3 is CAYLQGSTEAFF. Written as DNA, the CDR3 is TGTGCCTATCTACAGGGAAGCACTGAAGCTTTCTTT.

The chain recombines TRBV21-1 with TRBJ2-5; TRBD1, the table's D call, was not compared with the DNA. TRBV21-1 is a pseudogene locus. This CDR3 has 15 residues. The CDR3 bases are TGTGCCAGCAATACCCCGGGACAGAGATTGGAGACCCAGTACTTC. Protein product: CASNTPGQRLETQYF.

The DNA for the CDR3 is TGTGCCAGCAGCTTTGGGGGGCGGGGCAACGGCATGAACACTGAAGCTTTCTTT. Amino acids: CASSFGGRGNGMNTEAFF. The V call is TRBV7-2, the J call TRBJ1-1; the D gene is possibly TRBD1 (6 bases). CDR1 SGHTA and CDR2 FQGNSA come from the germline V gene. The CDR3 sequence is 18 residues long. V lost 3 bases and J lost 0, with 20 bases in between. The full variable domain, its missing parts supplied by reference TRBV7-2 and TRBJ1-1, is GAGVSQSPSNKVTEKGKDVELRCDPISGHTALYWYRQSLGQGLEFLIYFQGNSAPDKSGLPSDRFSAERTGGSVSTLTIQRTQQEDSAVYLCASSFGGRGNGMNTEAFFGQGTRLTVV.

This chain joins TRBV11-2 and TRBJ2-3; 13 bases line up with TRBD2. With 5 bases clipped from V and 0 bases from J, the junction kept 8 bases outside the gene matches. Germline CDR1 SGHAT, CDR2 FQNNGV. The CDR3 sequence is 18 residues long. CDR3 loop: CASSPDAGLAGSTDTQYF. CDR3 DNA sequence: TGTGCCAGCAGCCCCGACGCGGGACTAGCGGGGAGCACAGATACGCAGTATTTT.

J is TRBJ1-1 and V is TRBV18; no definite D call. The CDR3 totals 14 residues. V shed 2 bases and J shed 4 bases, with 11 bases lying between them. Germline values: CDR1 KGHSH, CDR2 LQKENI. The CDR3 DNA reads TGTGCCAGCTCACCAAGGCCGGAGACCACTGAAGCTTTCTTT. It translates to CASSPRPETTEAFF. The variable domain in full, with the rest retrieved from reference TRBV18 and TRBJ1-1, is NAGVMQNPRHLVRRRGQEARLRCSPMKGHSHVYWYRQLPEEGLKFMVYLQKENIIDESGMPKERFSAEFPKEGPSILRIQQVVRGDSAAYFCASSPRPETTEAFFGQGTRLTVV.

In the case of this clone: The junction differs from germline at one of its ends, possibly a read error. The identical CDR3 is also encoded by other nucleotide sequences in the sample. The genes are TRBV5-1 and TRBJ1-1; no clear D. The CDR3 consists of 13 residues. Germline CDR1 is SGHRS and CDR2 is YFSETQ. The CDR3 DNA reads TGCGCTAGCAGCTTAGATCCGAACACTGAAGCTTTCTTT. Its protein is CASSLDPNTEAFF.

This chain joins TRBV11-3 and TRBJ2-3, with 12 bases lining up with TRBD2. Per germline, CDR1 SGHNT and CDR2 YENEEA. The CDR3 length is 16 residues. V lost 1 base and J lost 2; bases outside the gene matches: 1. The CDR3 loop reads CASSLGLAGDTDTQYF. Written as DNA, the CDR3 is TGTGCCAGCAGCTTAGGACTAGCGGGGGACACAGATACGCAGTATTTT.

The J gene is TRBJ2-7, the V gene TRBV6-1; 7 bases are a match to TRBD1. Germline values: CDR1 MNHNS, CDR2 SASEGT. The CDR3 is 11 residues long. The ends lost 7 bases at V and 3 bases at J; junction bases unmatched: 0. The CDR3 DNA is TGTGCCAGCACAGGGGGCTACGAGCAGTACTTC. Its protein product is CASTGGYEQYF.

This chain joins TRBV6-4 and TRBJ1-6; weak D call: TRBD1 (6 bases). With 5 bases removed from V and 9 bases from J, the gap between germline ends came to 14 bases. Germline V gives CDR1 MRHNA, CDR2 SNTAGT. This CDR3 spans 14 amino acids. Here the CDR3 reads CASSPGHGGSPLHF. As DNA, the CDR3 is TGTGCCAGCAGTCCGGGACACGGTGGTTCACCCCTCCACTTT.

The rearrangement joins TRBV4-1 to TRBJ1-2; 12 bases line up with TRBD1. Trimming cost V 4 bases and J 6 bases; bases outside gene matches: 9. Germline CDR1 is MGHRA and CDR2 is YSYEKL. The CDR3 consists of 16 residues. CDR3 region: CASSLGTGGREDGYTF. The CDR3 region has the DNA TGCGCCAGCAGCCTGGGGACAGGGGGCCGGGAGGATGGCTACACCTTC.

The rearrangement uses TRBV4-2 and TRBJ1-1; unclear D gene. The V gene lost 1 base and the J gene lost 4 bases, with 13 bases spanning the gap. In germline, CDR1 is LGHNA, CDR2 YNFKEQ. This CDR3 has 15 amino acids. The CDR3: CASSQGRERTTEAFF. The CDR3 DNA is TGTGCCAGCAGCCAAGGACGGGAAAGGACCACTGAAGCTTTCTTT.